The 23 T cell receptor beta chains given below trace back to one sample, sequenced in a study of CD8+CD57+ T cells in acquired aplastic anemia. The template used for profiling TCR beta VDJ and CDR3 was genomic DNA. TCRdb fed the reads into MiXCR, producing one record per CDR3 protein. The sample carries 220,000 or so distinct CDR3 sequences, 65% recorded once. Selection for sequencing was limited to patients who had shown CD8+CD57+ cell expansion by flow cytometry. Material: sorted CD4+, CD8+, or CD8+CD57+ T cells (not recorded which) from PBMCs. The receptors were sampled from a human donor with aplastic anemia.

The rearrangement links TRBV9 to TRBJ2-5; the match to TRBD2 covers 10 bases. V lost 4 bases, J lost 2 bases, and 11 bases stayed unmatched. CDR3 size: 17 residues. CDR1 is SGDLS and CDR2 is YYNGEE in the germline V gene. The CDR3, as DNA: TGTGCCAGCAGCCCATCCGGGGGACTAGCGCTTCAAGAGACCCAGTACTTC. Protein product: CASSPSGGLALQETQYF.

V is TRBV11-1 and J is TRBJ2-3; 7 nucleotides match TRBD2. Germline V gene data show CDR1 as SGHAT and CDR2 as FQDESV (reference sequence). The CDR3 is made up of 16 amino acids. V lost 0 bases to trimming and J lost 1 base; unmatched junction nucleotides: 4. The CDR3 sequence is CASSLARGGRTDTQYF. The CDR3 bases are TGTGCCAGCAGCTTAGCTCGCGGGGGACGCACAGATACGCAGTATTTT.

The J gene is TRBJ1-4, the V gene TRBV7-9; possibly TRBD1 for D (6 bases). The CDR3 spans 14 residues. CDR1 and CDR2 from the germline V gene are SEHNR and FQNEAQ (reference sequence). V was clipped by 4 bases and J by 4 bases, with 10 bases between them. CDR3 sequence (DNA): TGTGCCAGCAGCTATTTGGACAGTAATGAAAAACTGTTTTTT. Translating gives CASSYLDSNEKLFF.

This rearrangement joins TRBV15 to TRBJ1-1, with 8 bases matching TRBD1. This CDR3 is built from 18 residues. Losses at the gene ends were 2 bases for V and 7 bases for J; bases not matched to a gene: 18. Germline V gene sequence: CDR1 LNHNV, CDR2 YYDKDF (reference sequence). The CDR3 sequence: CATSRPFPGQEGRSEAFF. The CDR3 nucleotides are TGTGCCACCAGCAGACCATTTCCGGGACAGGAAGGACGAAGTGAAGCTTTCTTT.

The genes are TRBV2 and TRBJ1-4, with D tentatively TRBD1 (6 bases). V lost 5 bases and J 12 bases, leaving 16 bases between the germline ends. The CDR3 sequence is 13 residues long. Germline assignment: CDR1 SNHLY and CDR2 FYNNEI. The CDR3 sequence is CASSRTGGGELFF. The CDR3 coding sequence is TGTGCCAGCAGTCGCACCGGGGGCGGGGAACTGTTTTTT. The whole variable domain, remainder taken from reference TRBV2 and TRBJ1-4, is EPEVTQTPSHQVTQMGQEVILRCVPISNHLYFYWYRQILGQKVEFLVSFYNNEISEKSEIFDDQFSVERPDGSNFTLKIRSTKLEDSAMYFCASSRTGGGELFFGSGTQLSVL.

The chain links TRBV5-4 to TRBJ1-5; TRBD1 agrees at 7 bases. Germline trimming cut 2 bases from V and 14 bases from J; bases unmatched to any gene: 13. This CDR3 spans 14 amino acids. Germline V lookup: CDR1 SGHNT, CDR2 YYREEE (reference sequence). The CDR3, as DNA: TGTGCCAGCAGCTTCCGGGACAGCTCAGACTACGAGCATTTT. Amino acid sequence: CASSFRDSSDYEHF.

This clonotype has at least ten counts. The J gene is TRBJ2-1, the V gene TRBV2; maybe TRBD1 (7 bases). This CDR3 is built from 18 residues. Germline V lookup: CDR1 SNHLY, CDR2 FYNNEI. Deletions cut 2 bases from V and 4 bases from J, with 21 bases between. Written as DNA, the CDR3 is TGTGCCAGCAGTGAAACCGGACTGGATCAGGGGGGATACAATGAGCAGTTCTTC. Amino acids: CASSETGLDQGGYNEQFF.

The chain couples TRBV7-8 to TRBJ2-7, with 10 bases identical to TRBD1. The CDR3 runs 13 residues. The V gene end was trimmed by 7 bases and the J gene end by 3 bases; junction bases not matched to a gene: 3. CDR1 is SGHVS and CDR2 is FQNEAQ in the germline V gene. The CDR3 region is CASNGQGGYEQYF. The CDR3 DNA reads as TGTGCCAGCAACGGACAGGGGGGCTACGAGCAGTACTTC. Together with reference TRBV7-8 and TRBJ2-7, the CDR3 gives the full variable domain: GAGVSQSPRYKVAKRGQDVALRCDPISGHVSLFWYQQALGQGPEFLTYFQNEAQLDKSGLPSDRFFAERPEGSVSTLKIQRTQQEDSAVYLCASNGQGGYEQYFGPGTRLTVT.

This sequence joins TRBV5-4 and TRBJ2-7; no firm D call. Germline loops: CDR1 SGHNT, CDR2 YYREEE (reference sequence). Trimming shortened V by 4 bases and J by 3 bases, and 14 bases separated the two germline ends. The CDR3 runs to 14 residues. CDR3 bases: TGTGCCAGCAGCACGGTGGGGTCCATCTACGAGCAGTACTTC. This sequence encodes CASSTVGSIYEQYF.

This clonotype was detected only a few times. In DNA, the CDR3 is TGTGCCAGCAGCGTAGCCCCGGACAGGGATTCACCCCTCCACTTT. Residues: CASSVAPDRDSPLHF. The rearrangement links TRBV9 to TRBJ1-6, with 8 bases fitting TRBD1. CDR3 length: 15 amino acids. The V segment lost 0 bases and the J segment 8 bases; nucleotides outside the gene matches: 4. Looked up from germline, CDR1 is SGDLS and CDR2 is YYNGEE.

Of note for this clonotype: This may be a read error: a much more frequent sequence differs by one nucleotide. This chain joins TRBV12-3 or TRBV12-4 and TRBJ1-2; maybe TRBD1 (6 bases). The V end was cut by 4 bases, the J end by 4 bases, with 22 bases between. The CDR3 consists of 17 residues. The CDR3 spells CASSSTGTGLASYGYTF. CDR3 bases: TGTGCCAGCAGTTCTACCGGAACAGGGTTAGCTAGCTATGGCTACACCTTC.

J is TRBJ2-7 and V is TRBV2; D may be TRBD2 (7 bases). There are 15 residues in the CDR3. CDR1 and CDR2 (germline): SNHLY, FYNNEI. V lost 6 bases to trimming and J lost 3 bases, with 18 bases between them. CDR3 protein: CASSQVGGGRYEQYF. DNA of the CDR3: TGTGCCAGCAGCCAAGTAGGGGGAGGGCGCTACGAGCAGTACTTC. Full variable domain (missing parts from reference TRBV2 and TRBJ2-7): EPEVTQTPSHQVTQMGQEVILRCVPISNHLYFYWYRQILGQKVEFLVSFYNNEISEKSEIFDDQFSVERPDGSNFTLKIRSTKLEDSAMYFCASSQVGGGRYEQYFGPGTRLTVT.

This clonotype was seen more than once but under ten times. The chain is built from TRBV5-1 and TRBJ2-3, with D unclear. The germline gives CDR1 SGHRS, CDR2 YFSETQ. The CDR3 runs to 12 residues. V gave up 2 bases and J gave up 4 bases, with 5 bases separating them. This CDR3 is CASSFLSDTQYF. CDR3 nucleotides: TGCGCCAGCAGCTTTCTATCAGATACGCAGTATTTT. Based on the CDR3 plus reference TRBV5-1 and TRBJ2-3, the full variable domain is KAGVTQTPRYLIKTRGQQVTLSCSPISGHRSVSWYQQTPGQGLQFLFEYFSETQRNKGNFPGRFSGRQFSNSRSEMNVSTLELGDSALYLCASSFLSDTQYFGPGTRLTVL.

In this sample, this clonotype turned up many times. J is TRBJ2-2 and V is TRBV4-1; a weak D match, TRBD1 (6 bases). CDR3 length: 18 amino acids. Trimming left V 2 bases short and J 4 bases short, with 20 bases between. Germline CDR1 MGHRA, CDR2 YSYEKL. Here the CDR3 reads CASSQQSRGAMGTGELFF. CDR3 coding DNA: TGCGCCAGCAGCCAACAATCCAGGGGAGCAATGGGCACCGGGGAGCTGTTTTTT.

This clonotype was seen ten or more times. This clone may be a read error of a much larger clone one base away. The chain combines TRBV2 with TRBJ1-5; D is uncertain. Germline CDR1 SNHLY, CDR2 FYNNEI. The germline V and J ends were trimmed by 3 bases and 6 bases, with 6 bases remaining between them. The CDR3 consists of 12 residues. The CDR3 sequence is CASSDATQPQHF. In DNA, the CDR3 is TGTGCCAGCAGTGATGCCACTCAGCCCCAGCATTTT.

On this clonotype itself: An end of the junction does not agree with germline; a read error may underlie this. The chain uses TRBV7-3 and TRBJ2-7, with 10 bases lining up with TRBD2. This CDR3 is built from 17 residues. Germline V gives CDR1 SGHTA, CDR2 FQGTGA. In DNA, the CDR3 is TGTGCCAGCAGCCCGCAAGTAGCGGGGGGCCCCACCCACGAGCAGAACTTC. It codes for CASSPQVAGGPTHEQNF.

This clonotype was detected only a few times. The CDR3 protein is CASSYPNRGPIQETQYF. As DNA, the CDR3 is TGTGCCAGCAGCTACCCGAACAGGGGGCCCATCCAAGAGACCCAGTACTTC. The V and J genes are TRBV7-8 and TRBJ2-5; 9 nucleotides line up with TRBD1. CDR1 and CDR2 from the germline V gene are SGHVS and FQNEAQ. There are 17 residues in the CDR3. V lost 4 bases, J lost 1 base, and 10 bases stayed unmatched. Variable domain in full (rest from reference TRBV7-8 and TRBJ2-5): GAGVSQSPRYKVAKRGQDVALRCDPISGHVSLFWYQQALGQGPEFLTYFQNEAQLDKSGLPSDRFFAERPEGSVSTLKIQRTQQEDSAVYLCASSYPNRGPIQETQYFGPGTRLLVL.

This clonotype was detected only a few times. This chain connects TRBV5-1 to TRBJ2-7; 8 bases map to TRBD1. Germline assignment: CDR1 SGHRS and CDR2 YFSETQ. J gave up 4 bases and V 4 bases, and 13 bases lay outside the gene matches. The CDR3 is made up of 16 amino acids. The CDR3 loop reads CASSAGQGGWSYEQYF. The CDR3 nucleotides read TGCGCCAGCAGCGCCGGACAGGGAGGTTGGTCTTACGAGCAGTACTTC.

The rearrangement joins TRBV7-9 to TRBJ1-4; TRBD1 matches at 7 bases. This CDR3 contains 15 residues. With V trimmed by 5 bases and J by 10 bases, 13 bases remained unmatched. Germline assignment: CDR1 SEHNR and CDR2 FQNEAQ (reference sequence). The CDR3 loop is CASSLRQGGDGKLFF. CDR3 in DNA: TGTGCCAGCAGCCTCAGACAGGGAGGGGATGGAAAACTGTTTTTT.

This clonotype was counted at least ten times. J is TRBJ2-2 and V is TRBV6-4; D gene uncertain. Trimming stripped 3 bases from V and 4 bases from J, with 6 bases between. Looked up from germline, CDR1 is MRHNA and CDR2 is SNTAGT. CDR3 length: 13 amino acids. This CDR3 is CASSESGTGELFF. CDR3 sequence (DNA): TGTGCCAGCAGTGAGAGTGGCACCGGGGAGCTGTTTTTT.

This clonotype was found many times. The CDR3 reads CASTLMGALYGYTF. The CDR3 DNA follows: TGTGCCAGCACCCTAATGGGGGCTCTCTATGGCTACACCTTC. V usage is TRBV5-8 and J usage is TRBJ1-2; D may be TRBD1 (6 bases). V was cut by 6 bases and J by 4 bases, with 16 bases left in between. Germline V gene lookup returns CDR1 SGHTS and CDR2 YDEGEE. The CDR3 runs 14 residues.

The chain has TRBV11-2 and TRBJ2-7; D remains ambiguous. V was pared by 5 bases and J by 2 bases, with 7 bases between. CDR1 is SGHAT, CDR2 FQNNGV, per germline. This CDR3 comprises 12 residues. This chain's CDR3 is CASSVGTYEQYF. The CDR3 DNA reads TGTGCCAGCAGCGTAGGTACCTACGAGCAGTACTTC.

This chain links TRBV10-3 with TRBJ1-6, with a tentative D call TRBD1 (6 bases). The V end was cut by 6 bases, the J end by 5 bases, with 11 bases between. Germline assignment: CDR1 ENHRY and CDR2 SYGVKD. This CDR3 is built from 14 residues. The CDR3 spells CAISGTYDNSPLHF. CDR3 DNA sequence: TGTGCCATCAGCGGGACATACGATAATTCACCCCTCCACTTT.